The subject of this entry is one T cell receptor beta chain. Its specificity is not known. One base away lies a much larger clone, so this may be a sequencing read error. In this CDR3 the conserved last residue, phenylalanine or tryptophan, is missing, so a read error is likely. Stable disease denoted Graves' hyperthyroidism without ophthalmopathy progression within 18 months. Diagnoses used clinical symptoms, serum thyroxine and TRAb, thyroid ultrasound and orbital computed tomography. The source material, RNA transcripts, was used to amplify TCR beta CDR3 regions. HTBI primers were the set used in a first-round RT-PCR of the TCR CDR3. TCRdb analysed the multiplex PCR reads with MiXCR anew, one entry per CDR3 protein. Here the sample spans hundreds of thousands of distinct CDR3 sequences, around 45% being singletons. This entry belongs to a study of T cells in Graves' hyperthyroidism and ophthalmopathy. General study findings and limits: Peripheral blood also featured most of the thyroid clonotypes expanded above 0.001. Ophthalmopathy and stable hyperthyroidism were separated by a 13 V-J model.

The CDR3 runs 13 residues. Germline V gene sequence: CDR1 SGHTA, CDR2 FQGNSA. V lost 5 bases and J lost 3, with 10 bases in between. The clonotype was recovered from a young woman with Graves' hyperthyroidism. Sequences were obtained from peripheral blood or thyroid tissue (not recorded which). The V gene is TRBV7-2, the J gene TRBJ1-1, with a possible D match to TRBD1 (6 bases). CDR3 in DNA: TGTGCCAGCAGCCCGGGGGCTGACACTGAAGCTTTCGTT. It yields the protein CASSPGADTEAFV.